This T cell receptor (beta chain) was recovered during a study of cytomegalovirus exposure and HLA in healthy donors. To note about this clone: The antigen is not known.

13 Jbeta primers and 60 Vbeta primers were used for the PCR. Repertoires were generated with immunoSEQ multiplex PCR, while TCRdb's copy carries only in-frame clones and drops some. The table has 85,000 to 130,000 clones, more than 75% seen once. Study-wide points: Most TCR beta V segments were productive about 90% or about 30% of the time in an earlier analysis. In a later analysis, an Asian-associated ancestry cluster reportedly showed fewer N-insertions than the roughly 700-donor mean.

CDR1 and CDR2 from the germline V gene are SNHLY and FYNNEI. Between the trimmed V and J ends, which lost 8 bases and 0 bases, there was a span of 14 bases. This CDR3 spans 14 amino acids. The V gene is TRBV2, the J gene TRBJ2-7; TRBD1 is a possible D gene (6 bases). This receptor was taken from a woman between 45 and 60 years old in good health and CMV-seropositive. The sequencing input was PBMCs. The CDR3 loop is CASGSGVSSYEQYF. CDR3 coding DNA: TGTGCCAGCGGTTCAGGGGTGAGCTCCTACGAGCAGTACTTC.